These T cell receptor beta chains were read from a single sample in a study of circulating CD8 cells and anti-PD-1 response in melanoma. From the reads, TCRdb called clonotypes with MiXCR, one entry per CDR3 protein. The sample has hundreds of distinct CDR3 sequences, 7.5% to 10% seen once; the top ten hold around 27%. Sequenced here: CD8+ T cells from PBMCs, sampled at baseline or after one month of anti-PD-1 therapy (not recorded which). Receptors originate from a human donor with melanoma. The CDR3 runs from the conserved cysteine through the conserved F or W. The order of the fields is J gene, V gene, D gene, clone size, CDR3 protein, CDR3 DNA. The D gene is left open where the match is weak. Where a row states a size, it is once, few, many or the class of an expanded clone; other rows omit it.

j_call: TRBJ2-5; v_call: TRBV24-1; d_call: TRBD2; clone_size: large; cdr3_aa: CATSDRGLAETQYF; cdr3_nt: TGTGCCACCAGTGACCGGGGACTAGCTGAGACCCAGTACTTC
j_call: TRBJ1-4; v_call: TRBV2; d_call: .; clone_size: large; cdr3_aa: CASTKDTSTNEKLFF; cdr3_nt: TGTGCCAGCACCAAGGACACTTCAACTAATGAAAAACTGTTTTTT
j_call: TRBJ1-6; v_call: TRBV28; d_call: TRBD1; clone_size: large; cdr3_aa: CASSFTGTGDSPLHF; cdr3_nt: TGTGCCAGCAGTTTTACCGGGACAGGGGACTCACCCCTCCACTTT
j_call: TRBJ1-2; v_call: TRBV11-2; d_call: TRBD1; clone_size: large; cdr3_aa: CASSPGQGNYGYTF; cdr3_nt: TGTGCCAGCAGCCCGGGACAGGGGAACTATGGCTACACCTTC
j_call: TRBJ1-4; v_call: TRBV5-6; d_call: .; clone_size: large; cdr3_aa: CASRTGSEEKLFF; cdr3_nt: TGTGCCAGCAGAACGGGGTCGGAGGAAAAACTGTTTTTT
j_call: TRBJ2-7; v_call: TRBV27; d_call: .; clone_size: large; cdr3_aa: CASSAGGQGEQYF; cdr3_nt: TGTGCCAGCAGTGCCGGAGGGCAGGGAGAGCAGTACTTC
j_call: TRBJ1-4; v_call: TRBV18; d_call: TRBD1; clone_size: large; cdr3_aa: CASSPRTGDPYKLFF; cdr3_nt: TGTGCCAGCTCACCACGGACAGGGGATCCGTATAAACTGTTTTTT
j_call: TRBJ2-7; v_call: TRBV20-1; d_call: .; clone_size: medium-sized; cdr3_aa: CSAPVGRYYEQYF; cdr3_nt: TGCAGTGCCCCGGTCGGACGGTACTACGAGCAGTACTTC
j_call: TRBJ2-7; v_call: TRBV16; d_call: TRBD1; clone_size: large; cdr3_aa: CASSQSWTGPYEQYF; cdr3_nt: TGTGCCAGCAGCCAATCCTGGACAGGGCCGTACGAGCAGTACTTC
j_call: TRBJ2-1; v_call: TRBV4-1; d_call: .; clone_size: .; cdr3_aa: CASSQSSGDNEQFF; cdr3_nt: TGCGCCAGCAGCCAATCCAGCGGCGACAATGAGCAGTTCTTC
j_call: TRBJ2-7; v_call: TRBV10-3; d_call: .; clone_size: large; cdr3_aa: CAISGAATSSYEQYF; cdr3_nt: TGTGCCATCAGTGGGGCGGCGACATCTTCCTACGAGCAGTACTTC
j_call: TRBJ1-5; v_call: TRBV7-9; d_call: .; clone_size: medium-sized; cdr3_aa: CASSSIDGRNQPQHF; cdr3_nt: TGTGCCAGCAGCTCCATCGACGGCAGGAATCAGCCCCAGCATTTT
j_call: TRBJ1-1; v_call: TRBV5-6; d_call: .; clone_size: medium-sized; cdr3_aa: CASSFEGGDAEAFF; cdr3_nt: TGTGCCAGCAGCTTCGAAGGGGGGGACGCTGAAGCTTTCTTT
j_call: TRBJ1-1; v_call: TRBV7-2; d_call: .; clone_size: .; cdr3_aa: CASSLGPQEAFF; cdr3_nt: TGTGCCAGCAGCTTGGGGCCCCAAGAAGCTTTCTTT
j_call: TRBJ1-4; v_call: TRBV30; d_call: .; clone_size: few; cdr3_aa: CAWSINEELFF; cdr3_nt: TGTGCCTGGAGCATAAATGAGGAACTGTTTTTT
j_call: TRBJ2-1; v_call: TRBV27; d_call: TRBD2; clone_size: large; cdr3_aa: CASSPIAGAYNEQFF; cdr3_nt: TGTGCCAGCAGTCCCATAGCGGGGGCCTACAATGAGCAGTTCTTC
j_call: TRBJ1-4; v_call: TRBV2; d_call: .; clone_size: large; cdr3_aa: CASSADTSTNEKLFF; cdr3_nt: TGTGCCAGCAGTGCCGACACCTCAACTAATGAAAAACTGTTTTTT
j_call: TRBJ2-1; v_call: TRBV27; d_call: .; clone_size: large; cdr3_aa: CASRDSYNEQFF; cdr3_nt: TGTGCCAGCAGGGACTCCTACAATGAGCAGTTCTTC
j_call: TRBJ2-7; v_call: TRBV20-1; d_call: .; clone_size: large; cdr3_aa: CSADMEYF; cdr3_nt: TGCAGTGCGGACATGGAGTACTTC
j_call: TRBJ2-2; v_call: TRBV19; d_call: .; clone_size: .; cdr3_aa: CASKVAGWTGELFF; cdr3_nt: TGTGCCAGTAAAGTTGCGGGGTGGACCGGGGAGCTGTTTTTT
j_call: TRBJ2-7; v_call: TRBV5-6; d_call: .; clone_size: large; cdr3_aa: CASSLSDSSYEQYF; cdr3_nt: TGTGCCAGCAGCTTGTCCGATAGCTCCTACGAGCAGTACTTC
j_call: TRBJ2-3; v_call: TRBV20-1; d_call: TRBD2; clone_size: medium-sized; cdr3_aa: CSARDGGESGGTQYF; cdr3_nt: TGCAGTGCTAGAGATGGGGGGGAGAGCGGTGGTACGCAGTATTTT
j_call: TRBJ2-7; v_call: TRBV5-5; d_call: .; clone_size: .; cdr3_aa: CTSSLGAVVPYEQYF; cdr3_nt: TGTACCAGCAGCTTGGGGGCAGTCGTCCCCTACGAGCAGTACTTC
j_call: TRBJ2-4; v_call: TRBV28; d_call: .; clone_size: medium-sized; cdr3_aa: CASSISTGNIQYF; cdr3_nt: TGTGCCAGCAGCATATCGACAGGAAACATTCAGTACTTC
j_call: TRBJ1-1; v_call: TRBV19; d_call: .; clone_size: large; cdr3_aa: CASSIQQGGNTEAFF; cdr3_nt: TGTGCCAGTAGTATACAGCAGGGAGGGAACACTGAAGCTTTCTTT
j_call: TRBJ1-1; v_call: TRBV4-1; d_call: .; clone_size: large; cdr3_aa: CASSQDGLEAFF; cdr3_nt: TGCGCCAGCAGCCAAGACGGGTTAGAAGCTTTCTTT
j_call: TRBJ2-2; v_call: TRBV7-6; d_call: TRBD1; clone_size: medium-sized; cdr3_aa: CASSATTGRTGELFF; cdr3_nt: TGTGCCAGCAGCGCCACGACAGGGCGAACCGGGGAGCTGTTTTTT
j_call: TRBJ2-1; v_call: TRBV24-1; d_call: TRBD2; clone_size: large; cdr3_aa: CATSDLGTLAGGPREQFF; cdr3_nt: TGTGCCACCAGTGATTTGGGAACCTTAGCGGGGGGGCCGCGTGAGCAGTTCTTC
j_call: TRBJ1-1; v_call: TRBV4-1; d_call: TRBD1; clone_size: large; cdr3_aa: CASSYRGTGAEAFF; cdr3_nt: TGCGCCAGCAGCTATAGGGGGACAGGGGCTGAAGCTTTCTTT
j_call: TRBJ2-5; v_call: TRBV5-1; d_call: .; clone_size: large; cdr3_aa: CASSVYTESSERPGRKTQYF; cdr3_nt: TGCGCCAGCAGCGTCTACACAGAGAGCTCGGAGAGACCGGGGAGGAAGACCCAGTACTTC
j_call: TRBJ1-2; v_call: TRBV28; d_call: .; clone_size: medium-sized; cdr3_aa: CASRPQAVYGYTF; cdr3_nt: TGTGCCAGCAGACCACAGGCGGTCTATGGCTACACCTTC
j_call: TRBJ1-1; v_call: TRBV19; d_call: TRBD1; clone_size: medium-sized; cdr3_aa: CASGDRPGAFF; cdr3_nt: TGTGCCAGTGGGGACAGGCCGGGAGCTTTCTTT
j_call: TRBJ2-1; v_call: TRBV28; d_call: .; clone_size: large; cdr3_aa: CASSFEGGYNEQFF; cdr3_nt: TGTGCCAGCAGTTTTGAAGGGGGCTACAATGAGCAGTTCTTC